The T cell receptor (beta chain) described here comes from a study of identical twins. CDR1 is SGHRS and CDR2 is YFSETQ in the germline V gene. The CDR3 has 18 residues. Trimming at V came to 4 bases and at J to 0 bases, leaving 8 bases not matched to a gene. Study findings and constraints: Cord blood's abundant beta clonotypes had fewer insertions, unlike memory repertoires. Beta out-of-frame sequences showed weaker excess twin sharing.

Concerning this clonotype itself: The antigen remains unidentified.

TCRdb fed the 5' RACE reads into MiXCR, producing one record per CDR3 protein. The repertoire has 540,000 or so distinct CDR3 sequences, about 20% of them found once; the top ten carry roughly 0.5%. A further study also used this sample, focusing on yellow fever vaccine responses in identical twins.

The receptor comes from a young woman in good health. The sample was CD4+ T cells sorted from blood. V and J are TRBV5-1 and TRBJ2-7; 15 nucleotides line up with TRBD2. CDR3 amino acids: CASSRGTSGRLDSYEQYF. DNA for the CDR3: TGCGCCAGCAGCCGTGGGACTAGCGGGAGGCTCGACTCCTACGAGCAGTACTTC.